The clone carrying this T cell receptor (beta chain) was picked up a small number of times. Its cognate antigen is unknown. Libraries from naive CD8 cells were generated from approximately 20,000 to 980,000 sorted cells (with 10%, 30% or 50% RNA). In the sort, naive CD8 T cells were defined as CD8+CD4-CCR7+CD45RA+. TCRdb re-analysed the PCR reads in MiXCR, keeping a single row per CDR3 protein. The sample lists around 480,000 distinct CDR3 sequences; around 23% were seen once. The CDR3 is 14 residues long. Germline CDR1 is SGHTA and CDR2 is FQGTGA. Trimming took 8 bases from V and 1 from J, leaving 11 bases between them. The data were taken from a study of molecular identifiers for immune sequencing clone quantification. Study findings and constraints: More than 97% of effector molecules, versus under 1% of naive-cell molecules, belonged to clones above 20 RNA copies. Spiked Jurkat TCR RNA originating from one cell could reportedly be identified amid some 920,000 naive cells.

The genes are TRBV7-3 and TRBJ2-2; the D gene is possibly TRBD1 (6 bases). This TCR came from a human donor in good health. Some libraries in this study had Jurkat cell RNA spiked in. Sequencing was performed on naive CD8+ T cells from blood, with Jurkat cell RNA spiked in. Subset described: FACS-sorted CD8+CD4-CCR7+CD45RA+ naive T cells. CDR3 sequence: CASHPTGNTGELFF. The CDR3 nucleotides are TGTGCCAGCCACCCGACAGGGAACACCGGGGAGCTGTTTTTT.